These T cell receptor beta chains were read from a single sample in a study of T-cell memory formation after mild COVID-19. TCRdb reprocessed the 5' RACE reads via MiXCR and lists one record per CDR3 protein. The data show 30,000 to 45,000 distinct CDR3 sequences, approximately 10% seen once. The specimen was PBMCs or a T cell subset sorted from them (not recorded which). The receptors stem from a man younger than 30 who had mild COVID-19 (a few samples of this study predate the infection). Cell type and time point are not known. The CDR3 runs from the conserved cysteine through the conserved F or W. D genes are given only for firm matches. Expanded clones get a size class; other rows say once, few or many, or leave the size out.

.,TRBJ1-5,.,TRBV3-1,TGTGCCAGCAGCCCAACGTATAGCAATCAGCCCCAGCATTTT,CASSPTYSNQPQHF
.,TRBJ2-7,many,TRBV12-3/TRBV12-4,TGTGCCAGCAGTTTCGCCAACACCTACGAGCAGTACTTC,CASSFANTYEQYF
TRBD1,TRBJ1-6,many,TRBV6-5,TGTGCCAGCAGACCGACAGGGAGGAATTCACCCCTCCACTTT,CASRPTGRNSPLHF
.,TRBJ2-7,.,TRBV5-1,TGCGCCAGCAGCTTGGTGGACAGACACGAGCAGTACTTC,CASSLVDRHEQYF
TRBD1,TRBJ1-6,many,TRBV6-6,TGTGCCAGCAGTTACTTCGGGACAGTGAGCTCCTATAATTCACCCCTCCACTTT,CASSYFGTVSSYNSPLHF
TRBD2,TRBJ2-2,many,TRBV4-1,TGCGCCAGCAGCCTTTATTTCCGGGACTACAACACCGGGGAGCTGTTTTTT,CASSLYFRDYNTGELFF
.,TRBJ1-1,many,TRBV5-1,TGCGCCAGCACCCTTTGGGATTCGGACACTGAAGCTTTCTTT,CASTLWDSDTEAFF
.,TRBJ2-1,.,TRBV6-2/TRBV6-3,TGTGCCAGCACTCGACTGGAAGGCCAGCCCTACAATGAGCAGTTCTTC,CASTRLEGQPYNEQFF
TRBD1,TRBJ1-2,many,TRBV25-1,TGTGCCAGCCAGACAGGGGGCGGTCATGGCTACACCTTC,CASQTGGGHGYTF
.,TRBJ2-3,many,TRBV24-1,TGTGCCACCAGTGGTAGAAGGGATACGCAGTATTTT,CATSGRRDTQYF
.,TRBJ1-4,few,TRBV5-1,TGCGCCAGCAGCAAGGGTTTCCCGAATGAAAAACTGTTTTTT,CASSKGFPNEKLFF
.,TRBJ1-5,many,TRBV5-6,TGTGCCAGCAGCTTGGACGAGGACGGGCCCCAGCATTTT,CASSLDEDGPQHF
.,TRBJ2-5,.,TRBV7-2,TGTGCCAGCAGCTTTGGGGCAGGAGAGACCCAGTACTTC,CASSFGAGETQYF
.,TRBJ2-5,.,TRBV7-9,TGTGCCAGCAGCTTAGGCCCGGGGGAGACCCAGTACTTC,CASSLGPGETQYF
.,TRBJ2-1,.,TRBV7-6,TGTGCCAGCAGCTTAAGCGTGGACTCCTACAATGAGCAGTTCTTC,CASSLSVDSYNEQFF
.,TRBJ2-1,.,TRBV12-3/TRBV12-4,TGTGCCAGCAGTTTGGGACCCAGTAAGGGTGAGCAGTTCTTC,CASSLGPSKGEQFF
.,TRBJ2-2,many,TRBV20-1,TGCAGTGCTAGTGAGGGACGGGACACCGGGGAGCTGTTTTTT,CSASEGRDTGELFF
TRBD2,TRBJ2-1,.,TRBV7-9,TGTGCCAGCAGTCGACCCGCGGGAGACAATGAGCAGTTCTTC,CASSRPAGDNEQFF
.,TRBJ1-1,.,TRBV2,TGTGCCAGCAGCCCCTACAGGGATACAGCTTTCTTT,CASSPYRDTAFF
TRBD2,TRBJ2-1,few,TRBV5-1,TGCGCCAGCAGCTCTACATACGGGGGGGCTGGAAATGAGCAGTTCTTC,CASSSTYGGAGNEQFF
TRBD2,TRBJ2-1,many,TRBV9,TGTGCCAGCGGCCCGAGGTCTAGCGGCCGAAATGAGCAGTTCTTC,CASGPRSSGRNEQFF
.,TRBJ2-7,few,TRBV11-1,TGTGCCAGCAGCTTTTCCCGCTACTACGAGCAGTACTTC,CASSFSRYYEQYF